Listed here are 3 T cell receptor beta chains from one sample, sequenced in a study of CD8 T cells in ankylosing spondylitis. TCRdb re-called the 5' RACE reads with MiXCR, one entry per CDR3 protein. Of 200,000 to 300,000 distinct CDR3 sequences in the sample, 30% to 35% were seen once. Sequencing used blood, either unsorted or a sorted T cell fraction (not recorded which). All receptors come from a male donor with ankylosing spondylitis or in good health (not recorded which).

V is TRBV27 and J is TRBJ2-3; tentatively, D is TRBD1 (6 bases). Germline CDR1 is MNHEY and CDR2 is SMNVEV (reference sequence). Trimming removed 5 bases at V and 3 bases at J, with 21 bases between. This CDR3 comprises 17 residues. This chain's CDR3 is CASSHPTGHRRTDTQYF. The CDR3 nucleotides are TGTGCCAGCAGTCATCCCACGGGACACCGAAGGACAGATACGCAGTATTTT.

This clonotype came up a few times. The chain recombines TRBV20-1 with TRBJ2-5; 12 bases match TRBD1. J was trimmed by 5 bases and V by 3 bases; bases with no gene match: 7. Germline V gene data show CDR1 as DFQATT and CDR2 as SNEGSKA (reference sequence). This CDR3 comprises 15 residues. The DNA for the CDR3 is TGCAGTGCTAGTCCCGGGACAGGGGGCGGGGAGACCCAGTACTTC. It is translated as CSASPGTGGGETQYF.

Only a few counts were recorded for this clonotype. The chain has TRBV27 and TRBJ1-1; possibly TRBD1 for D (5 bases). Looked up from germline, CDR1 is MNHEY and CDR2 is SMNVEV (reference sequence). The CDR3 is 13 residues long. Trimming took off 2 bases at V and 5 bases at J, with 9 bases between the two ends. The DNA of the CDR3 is TGTGCCAGCAGTTTAAGGGGAAGTACTGAAGCTTTCTTT. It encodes CASSLRGSTEAFF.